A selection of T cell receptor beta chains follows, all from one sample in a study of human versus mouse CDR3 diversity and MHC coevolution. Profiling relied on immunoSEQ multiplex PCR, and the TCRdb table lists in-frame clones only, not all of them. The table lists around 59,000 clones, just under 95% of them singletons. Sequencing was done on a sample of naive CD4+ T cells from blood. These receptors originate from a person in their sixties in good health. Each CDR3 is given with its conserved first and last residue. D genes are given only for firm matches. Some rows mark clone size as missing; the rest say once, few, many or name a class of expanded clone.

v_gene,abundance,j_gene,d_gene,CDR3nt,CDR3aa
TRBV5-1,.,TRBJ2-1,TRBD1,TGCGCCAGCAGCCAGGGACAGGGAGGCAATGAGCAGTTCTTC,CASSQGQGGNEQFF
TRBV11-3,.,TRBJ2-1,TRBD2,TGTGCCAGCAGCACCCAGACTAGCGGGAGGGCCATTTTCTACAATGAGCAGTTCTTC,CASSTQTSGRAIFYNEQFF
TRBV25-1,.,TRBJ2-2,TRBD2,TGTGCCAGCAGTGTAGCGGGGACCGGGGAGCTGTTTTTT,CASSVAGTGELFF
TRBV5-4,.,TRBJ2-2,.,TGTGCCAGCAGCTTTGGAGAAAAGACCGGGGAGCTGTTTTTT,CASSFGEKTGELFF
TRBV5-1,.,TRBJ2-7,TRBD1,TGCGCCAGCAGCAGGACAGGGAATGACTACGAGCAGTACTTC,CASSRTGNDYEQYF
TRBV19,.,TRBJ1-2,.,TGTGCCAGTAGTATAGCTCCTGCCGGGTTCTATGGCTACACCTTC,CASSIAPAGFYGYTF
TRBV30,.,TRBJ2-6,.,TGTGCCTGGAGTGCCCCCAGAAGATCTGGGGCCAACGTCCTGACTTTC,CAWSAPRRSGANVLTF
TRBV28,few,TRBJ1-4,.,TGTGCCAGCAGTGGCGGGGCGCTCACTAATGAAAAACTGTTTTTT,CASSGGALTNEKLFF
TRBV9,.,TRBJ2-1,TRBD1,TGTGCCAGCAGCAGCCGGGACAGGAGGTTTGAGCAGTTCTTC,CASSSRDRRFEQFF
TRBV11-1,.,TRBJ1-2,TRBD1,TGTGCCAGCAGCTTAGGCTCGACAGGGCTCTATGGCTACACCTTC,CASSLGSTGLYGYTF
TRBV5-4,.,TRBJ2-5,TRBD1,TGTGCCAGCAGCTTGAGGACAGGGGGCATTTTAGGAGAGACCCAGTACTTC,CASSLRTGGILGETQYF
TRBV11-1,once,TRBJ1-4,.,TGTGCCAGCAGGGCTACCGTAGGGGATCCACCGGTTGAAAAACTGTTTTTT,CASRATVGDPPVEKLFF
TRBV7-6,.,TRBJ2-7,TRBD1,TGTGCCAGCAGCTTAGGGACAGGGGGAGAAGAGCAGTACTTC,CASSLGTGGEEQYF
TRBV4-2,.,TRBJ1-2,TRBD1,TGTGCCAGCAGCCAAGATATCGACAGGGGGCGTGGGTATGGCTACACCTTC,CASSQDIDRGRGYGYTF
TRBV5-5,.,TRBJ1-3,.,TGTGCCAGCAGCTTGCAGGGAGGCGGAAACACCATATATTTT,CASSLQGGGNTIYF
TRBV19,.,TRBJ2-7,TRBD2,TGTGCCACCGGGACTAGCGGGAGTACCTACGAGCAGTACTTC,CATGTSGSTYEQYF
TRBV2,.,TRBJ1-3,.,TGTGCCAGCAGTTCGGGTCTTGGAAACACCATATATTTT,CASSSGLGNTIYF
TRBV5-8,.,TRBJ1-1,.,TGTGCCAGCAGCTCAGAAAGGAACACTGAAGCTTTCTTT,CASSSERNTEAFF
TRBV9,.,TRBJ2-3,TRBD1,TGTGCCAGCAGCGTAGACGGACAGGGGGCCAAAGATACGCAGTATTTT,CASSVDGQGAKDTQYF
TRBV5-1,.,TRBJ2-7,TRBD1,TGCGCCAGCAGCACCGACAGGGGCTACGAGCAGTACTTC,CASSTDRGYEQYF
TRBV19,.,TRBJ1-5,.,TGTGCCAGTAGTACCCAAGATGCCATTGGGACTTCGCCTCAGCATTTT,CASSTQDAIGTSPQHF
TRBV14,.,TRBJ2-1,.,TGTGCCAGCAGCCAAGAAGGAGGAAGGGGGAGTTACAATGAGCAGTTCTTC,CASSQEGGRGSYNEQFF
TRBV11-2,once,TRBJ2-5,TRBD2,TGTGCCAGCAGCTTAGGGGTAGCGGGGCTCCAAGAGACCCAGTACTTC,CASSLGVAGLQETQYF
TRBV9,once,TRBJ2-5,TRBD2,TGTGCCAGCAGCGCGACTAGCGGGAGAGAGACCCAGTACTTC,CASSATSGRETQYF
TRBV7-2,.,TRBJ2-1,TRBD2,TGTGCCAGCAGCTTAGACGGCGGGAGCTCCTACAATGAGCAGTTCTTC,CASSLDGGSSYNEQFF
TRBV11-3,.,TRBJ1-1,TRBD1,TGTGCCAGCAGCATTACAGGGGCGGTCACTGAAGCTTTCTTT,CASSITGAVTEAFF
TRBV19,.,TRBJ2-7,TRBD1,TGTGCCAGTAGTACCGGACAGGGATCCTACGAGCAGTACTTC,CASSTGQGSYEQYF
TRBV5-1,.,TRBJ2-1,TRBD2,TGCGCCAGCAGCTTGGCCGGTGGGACTAGCGGGGCCTCTCTCAATGAGCAGTTCTTC,CASSLAGGTSGASLNEQFF
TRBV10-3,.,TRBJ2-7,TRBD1,TGTGCCACGGCCCGGGACAGGGACTCCTACGAGCAGTACTTC,CATARDRDSYEQYF
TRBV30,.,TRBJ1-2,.,TGTGCCTGGAGTGTACGGGAGGGGGAGAGATGCACCTTC,CAWSVREGERCTF
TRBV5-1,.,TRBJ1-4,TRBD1,TGCGCCAGCAGCTCGGACAGGCTTAATGAAAAACTGTTTTTT,CASSSDRLNEKLFF
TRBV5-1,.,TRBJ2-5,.,TGCGCCAGCAGCGATACTCGCACTACGGCGAAAGAGACCCAGTACTTC,CASSDTRTTAKETQYF
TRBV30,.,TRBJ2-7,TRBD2,TGTGCCTGGGGAGCGGGAGGGCCGGAGCAGTACTTC,CAWGAGGPEQYF
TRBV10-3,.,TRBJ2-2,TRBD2,TGTGCCATCAGTAGACTAGCGGGAGCCGGGGAGCTGTTTTTT,CAISRLAGAGELFF
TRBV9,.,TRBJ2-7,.,TGTGCCAGCAGCGGGGGCAACTCCTACGAGCAGTACTTC,CASSGGNSYEQYF
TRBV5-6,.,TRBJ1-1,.,TGTGCCAGCAGCGGGTGGGACATCCTTTTGAACACTGAAGCTTTCTTT,CASSGWDILLNTEAFF
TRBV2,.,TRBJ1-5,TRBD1,TGTGCCAGCAGAGGTTACAGGGGCGGTCAGCCCCAGCATTTT,CASRGYRGGQPQHF
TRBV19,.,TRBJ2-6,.,TGTGCCAGTAGTACTACAGGCTCTGGGGCCAACGTCCTGACTTTC,CASSTTGSGANVLTF
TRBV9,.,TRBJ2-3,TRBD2,TGTGCCAGCAGCGGGGGTTCTAGCGGAGCTAGCACAGATACGCAGTATTTT,CASSGGSSGASTDTQYF
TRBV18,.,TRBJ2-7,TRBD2,TGTGCCAGCTCAAGTAGCGGGAGTGATGAGCAGTACTTC,CASSSSGSDEQYF
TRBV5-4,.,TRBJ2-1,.,TGTGCCAGCAGCTTGGGGACGGGATCCCCGGGGAATGAGCAGTTCTTC,CASSLGTGSPGNEQFF
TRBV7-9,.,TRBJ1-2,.,TGTGCCAGCAGCTTAGAAGGTTGGGCGTATGGCTACACCTTC,CASSLEGWAYGYTF
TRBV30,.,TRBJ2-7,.,TGTGCCTGGAGTGAAGGGGCAAGCTCCTACGAGCAGTACTTC,CAWSEGASSYEQYF
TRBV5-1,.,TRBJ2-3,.,TGCGCCAGCAGCTTGGATGCGTCTCGCACAGATACGCAGTATTTT,CASSLDASRTDTQYF